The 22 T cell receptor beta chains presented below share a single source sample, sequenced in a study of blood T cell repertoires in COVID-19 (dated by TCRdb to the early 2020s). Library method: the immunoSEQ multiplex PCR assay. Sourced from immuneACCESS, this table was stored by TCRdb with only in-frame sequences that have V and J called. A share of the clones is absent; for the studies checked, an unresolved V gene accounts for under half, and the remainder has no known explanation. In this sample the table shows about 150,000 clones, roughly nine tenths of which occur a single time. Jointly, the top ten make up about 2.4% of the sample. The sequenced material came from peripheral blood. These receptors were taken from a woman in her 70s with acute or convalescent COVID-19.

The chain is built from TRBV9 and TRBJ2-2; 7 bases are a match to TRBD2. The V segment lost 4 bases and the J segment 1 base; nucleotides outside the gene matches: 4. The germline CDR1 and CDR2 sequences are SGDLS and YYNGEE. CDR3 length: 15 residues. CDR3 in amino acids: CASSWSGVNTGELFF. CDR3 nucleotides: TGTGCCAGCAGCTGGAGCGGGGTGAACACCGGGGAGCTGTTTTTT.

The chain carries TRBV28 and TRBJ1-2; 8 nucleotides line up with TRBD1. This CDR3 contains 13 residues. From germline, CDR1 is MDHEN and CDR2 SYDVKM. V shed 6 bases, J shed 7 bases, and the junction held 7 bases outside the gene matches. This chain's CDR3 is CASRTGESGGYTF. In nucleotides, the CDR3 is TGTGCCAGCAGGACAGGGGAGAGCGGTGGCTACACCTTC.

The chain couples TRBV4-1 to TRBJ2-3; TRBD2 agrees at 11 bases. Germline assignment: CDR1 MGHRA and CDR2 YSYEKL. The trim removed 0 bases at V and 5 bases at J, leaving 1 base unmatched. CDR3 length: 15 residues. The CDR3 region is CASSQDSGGVDTQYF. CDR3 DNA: TGCGCCAGCAGCCAAGATAGCGGGGGGGTAGATACGCAGTATTTT.

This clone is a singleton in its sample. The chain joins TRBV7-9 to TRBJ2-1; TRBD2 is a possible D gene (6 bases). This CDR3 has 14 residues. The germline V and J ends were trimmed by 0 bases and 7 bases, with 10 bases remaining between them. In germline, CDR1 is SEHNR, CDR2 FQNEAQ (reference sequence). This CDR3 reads CASSLAQGRNEQFF. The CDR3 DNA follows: TGTGCCAGCAGCTTAGCGCAAGGGAGGAATGAGCAGTTCTTC.

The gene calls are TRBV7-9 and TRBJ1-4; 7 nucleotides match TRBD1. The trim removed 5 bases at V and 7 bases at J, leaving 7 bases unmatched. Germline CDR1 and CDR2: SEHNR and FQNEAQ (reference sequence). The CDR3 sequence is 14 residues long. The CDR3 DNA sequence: TGTGCCAGCAGCACACAGGGGAATGCTGAAAAACTGTTTTTT. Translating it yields CASSTQGNAEKLFF.

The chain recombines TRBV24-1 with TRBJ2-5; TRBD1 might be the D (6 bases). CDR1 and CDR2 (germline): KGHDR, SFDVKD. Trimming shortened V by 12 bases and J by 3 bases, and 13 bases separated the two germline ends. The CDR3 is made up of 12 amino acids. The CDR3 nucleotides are TGTGCCGTCGTAGCAGGGGAAGAGACCCAGTACTTC. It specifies CAVVAGEETQYF.

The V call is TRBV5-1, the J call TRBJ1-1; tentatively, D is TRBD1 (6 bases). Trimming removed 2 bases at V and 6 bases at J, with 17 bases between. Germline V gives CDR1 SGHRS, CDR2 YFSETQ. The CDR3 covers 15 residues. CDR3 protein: CASSFQDSGASEAFF. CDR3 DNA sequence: TGCGCCAGCAGCTTTCAGGACAGTGGGGCCTCTGAAGCTTTCTTT.

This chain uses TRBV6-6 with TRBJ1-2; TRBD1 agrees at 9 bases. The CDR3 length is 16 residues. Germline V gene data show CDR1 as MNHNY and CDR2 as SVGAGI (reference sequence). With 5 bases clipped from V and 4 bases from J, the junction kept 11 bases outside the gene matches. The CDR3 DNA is TGTGCCAGCAGTCCATTACAGGGGGCGCTTGTCTATGGCTACACCTTC. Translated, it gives CASSPLQGALVYGYTF.

The CDR3 DNA is TGTGCCAGCAGGCCCTCTGGGACAACAAGGGGCTACACCTTC. Translating it yields CASRPSGTTRGYTF. The V gene is TRBV11-2, the J gene TRBJ1-2, with TRBD1 as a possible D gene (6 bases). Between the trimmed V and J ends, which lost 6 bases and 8 bases, there was a span of 19 bases. This CDR3 is 14 amino acids long. Looked up from germline, CDR1 is SGHAT and CDR2 is FQNNGV.

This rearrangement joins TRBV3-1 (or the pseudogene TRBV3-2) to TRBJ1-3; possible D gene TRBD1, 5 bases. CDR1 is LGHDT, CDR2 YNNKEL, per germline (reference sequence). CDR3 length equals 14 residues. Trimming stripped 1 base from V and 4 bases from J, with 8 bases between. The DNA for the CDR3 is TGTGCCAGCAGCCAAGCAGACAGAGGAAACACCATATATTTT. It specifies CASSQADRGNTIYF.

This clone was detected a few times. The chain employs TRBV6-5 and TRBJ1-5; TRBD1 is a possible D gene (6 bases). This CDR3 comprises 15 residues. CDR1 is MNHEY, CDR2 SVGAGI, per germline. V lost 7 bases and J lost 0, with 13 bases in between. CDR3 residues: CASTGGDISNQPQHF. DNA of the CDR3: TGTGCCAGCACCGGGGGGGACATTAGCAATCAGCCCCAGCATTTT.

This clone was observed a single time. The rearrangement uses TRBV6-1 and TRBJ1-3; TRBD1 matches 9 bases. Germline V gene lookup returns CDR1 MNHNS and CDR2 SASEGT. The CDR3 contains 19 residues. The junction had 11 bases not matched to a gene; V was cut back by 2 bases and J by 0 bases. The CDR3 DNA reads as TGTGCCAGCAGTGAATTGTGGACAGGGGCCTTAATCTCTGGAAACACCATATATTTT. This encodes CASSELWTGALISGNTIYF.

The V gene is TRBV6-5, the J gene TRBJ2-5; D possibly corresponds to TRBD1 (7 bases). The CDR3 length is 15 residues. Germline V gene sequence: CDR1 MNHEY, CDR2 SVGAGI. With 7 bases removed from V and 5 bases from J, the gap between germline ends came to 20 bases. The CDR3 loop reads CASTPGGSVRETQYF. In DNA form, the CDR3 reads TGTGCCAGCACCCCAGGGGGGAGTGTTCGGGAGACCCAGTACTTC.

DNA for the CDR3: TGTGCCAGCAGTGAAACGGAGGTGGGTGGCTACACCTTC. Translated, it gives CASSETEVGGYTF. V usage is TRBV2 and J usage is TRBJ1-2; D call uncertain. The CDR3 runs 13 residues. Trimming took 2 bases from V and 7 from J, leaving 11 bases between them. Germline CDR1 and CDR2: SNHLY and FYNNEI.

The DNA for the CDR3 is TGTGCCAGTAGCGGGACAGCCCTAGCCAAAAACATTCAGTACTTC. This codes for CASSGTALAKNIQYF. The chain uses TRBV19 and TRBJ2-4, with 7 bases aligning to TRBD1. V was pared by 6 bases and J by 0 bases, with 5 bases of the junction left unmatched. The CDR3 length is 15 residues. Germline V gene sequence: CDR1 LNHDA, CDR2 SQIVND (reference sequence). The full variable domain, its missing parts supplied by reference TRBV19 and TRBJ2-4, is DGGITQSPKYLFRKEGQNVTLSCEQNLNHDAMYWYRQDPGQGLRLIYYSQIVNDFQKGDIAEGYSVSREKKESFPLTVTSAQKNPTAFYLCASSGTALAKNIQYFGAGTRLSVL.

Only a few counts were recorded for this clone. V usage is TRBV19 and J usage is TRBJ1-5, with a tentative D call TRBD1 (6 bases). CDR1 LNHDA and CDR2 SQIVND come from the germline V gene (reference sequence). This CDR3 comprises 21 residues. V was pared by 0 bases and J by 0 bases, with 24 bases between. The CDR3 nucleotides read TGTGCCAGTAGTATAGATCAGTCCAGGGGCTCAATCCGGGATAGCAATCAGCCCCAGCATTTT. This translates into CASSIDQSRGSIRDSNQPQHF.

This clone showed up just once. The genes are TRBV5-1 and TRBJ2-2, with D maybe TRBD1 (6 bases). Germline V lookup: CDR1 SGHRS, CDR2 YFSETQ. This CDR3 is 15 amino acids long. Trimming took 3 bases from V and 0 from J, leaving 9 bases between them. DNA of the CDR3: TGCGCCAGCAGCTCCGGGACACCGAACACCGGGGAGCTGTTTTTT. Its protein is CASSSGTPNTGELFF.

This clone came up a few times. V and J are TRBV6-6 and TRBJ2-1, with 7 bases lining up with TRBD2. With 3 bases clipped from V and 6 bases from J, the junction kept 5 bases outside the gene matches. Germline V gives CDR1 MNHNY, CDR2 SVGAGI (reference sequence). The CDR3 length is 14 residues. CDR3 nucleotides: TGTGCCAGCAGTTATCCATCGGGGGGCAATGAGCAGTTCTTC. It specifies CASSYPSGGNEQFF.

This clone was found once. The CDR3 bases are TGTGCCAGCTCACCAACGGGACAGGGAGAGCAGTACGTC. Translated, it gives CASSPTGQGEQYV. The rearrangement uses TRBV18 and TRBJ2-7; 9 positions agree with TRBD1. Germline CDR1 KGHSH, CDR2 LQKENI. The CDR3 has 13 residues. The J segment lost 7 bases and the V segment lost 2 bases, leaving 3 bases of the junction unmatched.

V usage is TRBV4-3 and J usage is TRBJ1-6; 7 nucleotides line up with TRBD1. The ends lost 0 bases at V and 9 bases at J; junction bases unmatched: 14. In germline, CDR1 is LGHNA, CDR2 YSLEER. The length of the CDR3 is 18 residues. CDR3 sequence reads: CASSQDHPLTGTSSPLHF. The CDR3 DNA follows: TGCGCCAGCAGCCAAGATCATCCCCTGACAGGGACCTCTTCACCCCTCCACTTT.

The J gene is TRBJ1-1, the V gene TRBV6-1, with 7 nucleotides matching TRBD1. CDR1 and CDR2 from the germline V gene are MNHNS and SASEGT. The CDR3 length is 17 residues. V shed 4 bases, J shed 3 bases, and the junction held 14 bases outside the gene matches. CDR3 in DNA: TGTGCCAGCAGTGCTTCTAAGACCCTGGGACAGCACACTGAAGCTTTCTTT. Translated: CASSASKTLGQHTEAFF.

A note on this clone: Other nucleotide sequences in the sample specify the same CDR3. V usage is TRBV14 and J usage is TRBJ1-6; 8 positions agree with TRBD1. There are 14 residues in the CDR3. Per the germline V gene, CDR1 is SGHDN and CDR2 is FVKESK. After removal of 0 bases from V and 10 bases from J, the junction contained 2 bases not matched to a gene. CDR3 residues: CASSQDRGLSPLHF. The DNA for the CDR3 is TGTGCCAGCAGCCAAGACAGGGGGCTATCACCCCTCCACTTT. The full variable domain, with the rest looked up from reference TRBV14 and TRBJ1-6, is EAGVTQFPSHSVIEKGQTVTLRCDPISGHDNLYWYRRVMGKEIKFLLHFVKESKQDESGMPNNRFLAERTGGTYSTLKVQPAELEDSGVYFCASSQDRGLSPLHFGNGTRLTVT.